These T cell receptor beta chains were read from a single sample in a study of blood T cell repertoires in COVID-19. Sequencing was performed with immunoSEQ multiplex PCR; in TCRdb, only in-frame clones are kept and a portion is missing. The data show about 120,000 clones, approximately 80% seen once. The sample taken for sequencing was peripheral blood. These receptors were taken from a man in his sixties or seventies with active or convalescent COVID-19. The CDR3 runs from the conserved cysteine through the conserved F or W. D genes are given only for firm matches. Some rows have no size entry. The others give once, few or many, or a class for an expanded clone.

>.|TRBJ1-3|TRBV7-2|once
CASSYDSSGNTIYF
TGTGCCAGCAGCTACGACAGCTCTGGAAACACCATATATTTT
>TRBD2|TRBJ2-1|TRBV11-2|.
CASSLDFGGGEQFF
TGTGCCAGCAGCTTAGATTTCGGGGGAGGGGAGCAGTTCTTC
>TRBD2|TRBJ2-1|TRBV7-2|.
CASSLISGGYNEQFF
TGTGCCAGCAGCTTAATTAGCGGGGGTTACAATGAGCAGTTCTTC
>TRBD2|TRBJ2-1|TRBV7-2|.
CASSFSGRAYNEQFF
TGTGCCAGCAGTTTTAGCGGGAGGGCCTACAATGAGCAGTTCTTC
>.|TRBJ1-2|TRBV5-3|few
CATLTGYGYGYTF
TGTGCCACTCTTACAGGGTACGGCTATGGCTACACCTTC
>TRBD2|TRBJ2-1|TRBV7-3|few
CASSEGLAGNEQFF
TGTGCCAGCAGCGAAGGGCTAGCGGGGAATGAGCAGTTCTTC
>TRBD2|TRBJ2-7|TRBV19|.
CASSIEGTSGIFYEQYF
TGTGCCAGTAGTATAGAAGGGACTAGCGGGATTTTCTACGAGCAGTACTTC
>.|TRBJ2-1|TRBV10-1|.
CASRGRRRSEQFF
TGCGCCAGCAGGGGGAGGAGGAGAAGTGAGCAGTTCTTC
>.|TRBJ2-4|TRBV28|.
CASNPGSAKNIQYF
TGTGCCAGCAACCCGGGGAGTGCCAAAAACATTCAGTACTTC
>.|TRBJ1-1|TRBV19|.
CASRPVRERGNTEAFF
TGTGCCAGTAGGCCGGTACGGGAACGGGGGAACACTGAAGCTTTCTTT
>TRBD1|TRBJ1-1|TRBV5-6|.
CASSRDRGSMNTEAFF
TGTGCCAGCAGCCGGGACAGGGGGAGCATGAACACTGAAGCTTTCTTT
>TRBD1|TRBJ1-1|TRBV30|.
CAWRGQGRNTEAFF
TGTGCCTGGAGGGGACAGGGACGGAACACTGAAGCTTTCTTT
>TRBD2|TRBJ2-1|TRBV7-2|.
CASRWTSGSSYNEQFF
TGTGCCAGCAGATGGACTAGCGGGAGCTCCTACAATGAGCAGTTCTTC
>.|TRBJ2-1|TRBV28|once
CASSQPHGGEQFF
TGTGCCAGCAGTCAACCTCATGGGGGGGAGCAGTTCTTC
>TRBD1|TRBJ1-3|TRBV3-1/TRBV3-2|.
CASSPTGTDTGNTIYF
TGTGCCAGCAGCCCAACCGGGACAGATACTGGAAACACCATATATTTT
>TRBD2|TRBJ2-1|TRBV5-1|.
CASSLDSGRGGYNEQFF
TGCGCCAGCAGCTTGGACAGCGGGAGGGGAGGATACAATGAGCAGTTCTTC
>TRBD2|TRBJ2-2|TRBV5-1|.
CASSLGLAGPSTGELFF
TGCGCCAGCAGCTTGGGACTAGCGGGCCCGTCCACCGGGGAGCTGTTTTTT
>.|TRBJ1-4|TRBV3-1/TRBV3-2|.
CASSRNTGTRSEKLFF
TGTGCCAGCAGCCGAAATACCGGGACTCGAAGTGAAAAACTGTTTTTT
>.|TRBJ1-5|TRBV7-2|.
CASSLGHSNQPQHF
TGTGCCAGCAGCTTAGGACATAGCAATCAGCCCCAGCATTTT
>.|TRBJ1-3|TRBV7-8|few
CASRPGQHSGNTIYF
TGTGCCAGCAGGCCGGGACAACACTCTGGAAACACCATATATTTT
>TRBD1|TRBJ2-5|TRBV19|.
CASSPKGSRGRETQYF
TGTGCCAGTAGTCCGAAGGGGAGCAGGGGGCGAGAGACCCAGTACTTC
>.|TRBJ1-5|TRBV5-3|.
CARSWGGASDQPQHF
TGTGCCAGAAGCTGGGGGGGCGCGTCGGATCAGCCCCAGCATTTT
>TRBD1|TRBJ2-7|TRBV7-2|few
CASTRDRGYEQYF
TGTGCCAGCACCCGGGACAGGGGCTACGAGCAGTACTTC
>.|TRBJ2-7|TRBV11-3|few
CASSLDGYEQYF
TGTGCCAGCAGCTTAGACGGGTACGAGCAGTACTTC
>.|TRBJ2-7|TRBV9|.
CASSVAEGGPYEQYF
TGTGCCAGCAGCGTAGCTGAGGGGGGGCCATACGAGCAGTACTTC
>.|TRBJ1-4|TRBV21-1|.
CASSKTPVGGGPKLFF
TGTGCCAGCAGCAAAACCCCTGTGGGGGGTGGACCGAAACTGTTTTTT
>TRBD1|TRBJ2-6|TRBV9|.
CASSQAVGQGSSGANVLTF
TGTGCCAGCAGCCAAGCGGTGGGACAGGGGAGCTCTGGGGCCAACGTCCTGACTTTC
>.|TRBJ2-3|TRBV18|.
CASSLELAVDTQYF
TGTGCCAGCTCTCTGGAGCTTGCCGTCGATACGCAGTATTTT
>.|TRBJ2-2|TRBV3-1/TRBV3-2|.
CASRPVGTGELFF
TGTGCCAGCAGGCCCGTCGGGACCGGGGAGCTGTTTTTT
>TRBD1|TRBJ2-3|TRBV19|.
CASSTRTGGTDTQYF
TGTGCCAGTAGTACGCGGACAGGGGGGACAGATACGCAGTATTTT
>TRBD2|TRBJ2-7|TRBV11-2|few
CASSLEPSGYYEQYF
TGTGCCAGCAGCTTAGAACCTAGCGGGTACTACGAGCAGTACTTC
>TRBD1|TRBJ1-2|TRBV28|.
CASSFPTGANYGYTF
TGTGCCAGCAGTTTCCCCACAGGGGCTAACTATGGCTACACCTTC
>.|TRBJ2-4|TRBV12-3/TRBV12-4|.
CASGLGGVNIQYF
TGTGCCAGCGGCTTGGGAGGAGTAAACATTCAGTACTTC
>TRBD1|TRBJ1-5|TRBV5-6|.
CASSHPNRGDQPQHF
TGTGCCAGCAGCCACCCGAACAGGGGAGATCAGCCCCAGCATTTT
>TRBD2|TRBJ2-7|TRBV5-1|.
CASSSTSGSSYEQYF
TGCGCCAGCAGCTCCACTAGCGGATCCTCCTACGAGCAGTACTTC
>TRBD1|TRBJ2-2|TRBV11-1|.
CASSSRDRGLTGELFF
TGTGCCAGCAGCTCCCGGGACAGGGGACTCACCGGGGAGCTGTTTTTT
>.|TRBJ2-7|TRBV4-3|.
CASSLWAGDSYEQYF
TGCGCCAGCAGCCTCTGGGCAGGTGATTCCTACGAGCAGTACTTC
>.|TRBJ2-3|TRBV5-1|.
CASSLAPDTDTQYF
TGCGCCAGCAGCTTGGCCCCAGACACAGATACGCAGTATTTT
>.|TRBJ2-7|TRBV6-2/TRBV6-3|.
CASSYRTGSQTYEQYF
TGTGCCAGCAGTTACCGAACCGGGAGCCAAACCTACGAGCAGTACTTC
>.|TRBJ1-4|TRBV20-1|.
CSASSGVGEKLFF
TGCAGTGCTAGTTCAGGGGTAGGGGAAAAACTGTTTTTT
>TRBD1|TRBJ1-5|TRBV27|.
CASSLFSGQQYSNQPQHF
TGTGCCAGCAGTTTATTTTCGGGACAGCAATATAGCAATCAGCCCCAGCATTTT
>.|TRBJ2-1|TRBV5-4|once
CASSLEGGIGEQFF
TGTGCCAGCAGCTTGGAGGGGGGGATCGGTGAGCAGTTCTTC